These T cell receptor beta chains were read from a single sample in a study of cytomegalovirus exposure and HLA in healthy donors. Clones were sequenced by immunoSEQ multiplex PCR, and TCRdb holds only the in-frame ones, with some missing. The sample records over 100,000 clones, 81% being singletons. What was sequenced was PBMCs. These receptor sequences come from a woman between 25 and 40 years old in good health and CMV-seronegative. Each CDR3 is given with its conserved first and last residue. The D gene is left open where the match is weak. Clone size is given for some rows only: seen once, a few or many times, or a class if the clone is expanded.

CDR3	DNA	D	J	V	size
CASSIGQNNEQFF	TGTGCCAGCAGCATCGGACAGAACAATGAGCAGTTCTTC	NA	TRBJ2-1	TRBV7-2	NA
CASGASSNNEQFF	TGCGCCAGCGGGGCGTCCTCCAACAATGAGCAGTTCTTC	NA	TRBJ2-1	TRBV4-3	NA
CASSGPRVANTEAFF	TGTGCCAGCAGTGGGCCTCGGGTCGCGAACACTGAAGCTTTCTTT	NA	TRBJ1-1	TRBV2	NA
CASFITGDGGYTF	TGTGCCAGCTTCATAACAGGGGACGGGGGCTACACCTTC	TRBD1	TRBJ1-2	TRBV28	NA
CASSLEGGDTYNEQFF	TGCGCCAGCAGCTTGGAAGGGGGCGATACCTACAATGAGCAGTTCTTC	TRBD1	TRBJ2-1	TRBV5-1	NA
CASSLSRTANTEAFF	TGTGCCAGCAGTTTATCCAGGACAGCGAACACTGAAGCTTTCTTT	NA	TRBJ1-1	TRBV27	NA
CASTGGYSEKLFF	TGTGCCAGCACAGGGGGCTACTCCGAAAAACTGTTTTTT	TRBD1	TRBJ1-4	TRBV2	NA
CASSLGQGMNTEAFF	TGTGCCAGCAGCTTGGGACAGGGAATGAACACTGAAGCTTTCTTT	TRBD1	TRBJ1-1	TRBV5-8	NA
CASSVDAGRATDTQYF	TGTGCCAGCAGCGTAGACGCCGGGAGGGCCACAGATACGCAGTATTTT	TRBD2	TRBJ2-3	TRBV9	NA
CASSLITGGGRPPSGANVLTF	TGTGCCAGCAGCCTCATCACAGGGGGAGGGCGGCCCCCCTCTGGGGCCAACGTCCTGACTTTC	NA	TRBJ2-6	TRBV7-3	few
CASSSRTGGTDTQYF	TGTGCCAGCAGCTCGAGGACAGGGGGCACAGATACGCAGTATTTT	TRBD1	TRBJ2-3	TRBV7-2	NA
CASSLGEMAGYGYTF	TGTGCCAGCAGCTTGGGGGAGATGGCGGGTTATGGCTACACCTTC	NA	TRBJ1-2	TRBV5-6	NA
CASSLAKGVEYF	TGTGCCAGCAGCTTGGCCAAAGGGGTTGAGTACTTC	NA	TRBJ2-7	TRBV5-4	NA
CSARLAGGVYEQYF	TGCAGCGCCCGACTAGCGGGAGGGGTCTACGAGCAGTACTTC	TRBD2	TRBJ2-7	TRBV29-1	few
CASSFAGGPRDTQYF	TGTGCCAGCAGCTTTGCGGGAGGGCCCAGAGATACGCAGTATTTT	TRBD2	TRBJ2-3	TRBV7-8	NA
CATSRRDRAGNTIYF	TGTGCCACCAGCAGACGGGACAGGGCTGGAAACACCATATATTTT	TRBD1	TRBJ1-3	TRBV15	NA
CASSLGTQTSEQFF	TGTGCCAGCAGTTTGGGGACTCAAACTAGTGAGCAGTTCTTC	NA	TRBJ2-1	TRBV27	NA
CASSLLGTGLDTGELFF	TGTGCCAGCAGCTTGTTGGGCACAGGTTTGGACACCGGGGAGCTGTTTTTT	NA	TRBJ2-2	TRBV5-6	NA
CASSRLWVTSGPDYEQYF	TGTGCCAGCAGCCGACTCTGGGTGACTAGCGGACCTGACTACGAGCAGTACTTC	TRBD2	TRBJ2-7	TRBV7-9	NA
CASSRGIGHNEQFF	TGCGCCAGCAGCCGCGGGATAGGGCACAATGAGCAGTTCTTC	NA	TRBJ2-1	TRBV5-1	NA
CASSVAPRPTETQYF	TGTGCCAGCAGTGTGGCTCCACGCCCAACAGAGACCCAGTACTTC	NA	TRBJ2-5	TRBV6-5	NA
CASRAGMNTEAFF	TGTGCCAGCAGAGCAGGAATGAACACTGAAGCTTTCTTT	NA	TRBJ1-1	TRBV6-5	NA
CASSQQGQGGIF	TGTGCCAGCAGCCAACAAGGACAGGGGGGGATCTTC	TRBD1	TRBJ2-1	TRBV14	NA
CASTRTSGRVSKNIQYF	TGTGCCAGCACCCGGACTAGCGGGAGAGTATCCAAAAACATTCAGTACTTC	TRBD2	TRBJ2-4	TRBV11-2	NA
CASSPRDREFYGYTF	TGCGCCAGCAGCCCACGGGACAGGGAGTTCTATGGCTACACCTTC	TRBD1	TRBJ1-2	TRBV4-1	NA
CASSQAGDTDTQYF	TGCGCCAGCAGCCAGGCCGGGGATACAGATACGCAGTATTTT	NA	TRBJ2-3	TRBV4-1	NA
CASNSPNTEAFF	TGTGCCAGCAACTCACCGAACACTGAAGCTTTCTTT	NA	TRBJ1-1	TRBV7-6	NA
CASSLVVGLAGGSTDTQYF	TGTGCCAGCAGCTTGGTAGTGGGACTAGCGGGGGGCTCCACAGATACGCAGTATTTT	TRBD2	TRBJ2-3	TRBV5-4	once
CGLAGPNEQFF	TGCGGACTAGCGGGACCCAATGAGCAGTTCTTC	TRBD2	TRBJ2-1	TRBV20-1	few
CASSFAGANEQYF	TGTGCCAGCAGCTTTGCGGGAGCTAACGAGCAGTACTTC	TRBD2	TRBJ2-7	TRBV7-9	NA
CASRGQGYGYTF	TGTGCCAGCAGAGGACAGGGGTATGGCTACACCTTC	TRBD1	TRBJ1-2	TRBV6-1	NA
CASSFRRSQETQYF	TGTGCCAGCAGTTTTCGTAGGAGCCAAGAGACCCAGTACTTC	NA	TRBJ2-5	TRBV28	few
CASSLGTSGSNEQFF	TGTGCCAGCAGCCTTGGGACTAGCGGAAGCAATGAGCAGTTCTTC	TRBD2	TRBJ2-1	TRBV9	NA
CASSFRQGNQPQHF	TGTGCCAGCAGCTTTCGACAGGGCAATCAGCCCCAGCATTTT	NA	TRBJ1-5	TRBV7-8	NA
CASSPDSLGTDTQYF	TGTGCCAGCAGCCCCGACTCCCTCGGCACAGATACGCAGTATTTT	NA	TRBJ2-3	TRBV11-2	NA